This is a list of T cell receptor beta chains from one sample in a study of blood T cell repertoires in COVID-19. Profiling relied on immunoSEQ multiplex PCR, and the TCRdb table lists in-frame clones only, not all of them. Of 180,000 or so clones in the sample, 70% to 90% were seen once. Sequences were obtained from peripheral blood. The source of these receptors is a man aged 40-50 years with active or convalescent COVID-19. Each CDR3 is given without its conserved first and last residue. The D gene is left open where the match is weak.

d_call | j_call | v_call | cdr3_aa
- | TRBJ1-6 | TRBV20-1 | SASTPGGLNSPLH
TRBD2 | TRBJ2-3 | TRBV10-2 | ASSEIGGGATDTQY
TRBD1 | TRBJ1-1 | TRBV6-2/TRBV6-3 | ASSSDRGRYMNTEAF
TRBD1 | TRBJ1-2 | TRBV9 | ASSARTGTGGDYGYT
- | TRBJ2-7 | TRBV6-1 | ASSDVGGASEQY
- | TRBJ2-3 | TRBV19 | ASSYTGGRGATDTQY
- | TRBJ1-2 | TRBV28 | ASSRGGDGYT
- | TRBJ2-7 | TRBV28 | ASSGTVPLQY
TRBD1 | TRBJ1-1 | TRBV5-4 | ASMGGQGANTEAF
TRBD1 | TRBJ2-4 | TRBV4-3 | ASSQDSTGVRYKNIQY
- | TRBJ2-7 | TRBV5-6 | ASSTGPGDYEQY
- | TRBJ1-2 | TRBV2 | ASRSPLNLMWT
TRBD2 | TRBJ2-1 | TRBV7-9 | ASAPGTSGGHYNEQF
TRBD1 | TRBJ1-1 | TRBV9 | ASSVLTGGANTEAF
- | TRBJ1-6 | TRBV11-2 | ASSLEARGLYNSPLH
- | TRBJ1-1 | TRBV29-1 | SAQLNHQAAAF
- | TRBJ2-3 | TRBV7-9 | ASSLASSTDTQY
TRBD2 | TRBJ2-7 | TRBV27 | ASSLREDYEQY
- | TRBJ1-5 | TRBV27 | ATGQRSEQPQH
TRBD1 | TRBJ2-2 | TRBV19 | ASMGGTGVTGELF
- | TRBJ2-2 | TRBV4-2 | ASSQDARALNTGELF
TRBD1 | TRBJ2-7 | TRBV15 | ATSRDRGLYEQY
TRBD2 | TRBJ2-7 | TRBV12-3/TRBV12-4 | ASSWGGEQY